What follows are 11 T cell receptor beta chains derived from one specimen sequenced in a study of cytomegalovirus exposure and HLA in healthy donors. Sequencing used immunoSEQ multiplex PCR; TCRdb keeps in-frame clones, though not all of them. The sample lists roughly 60,000 clones, around 96% occurring once. The sample consisted of PBMCs. These receptors came from a man aged 18 to 30 in good health and CMV-seronegative.

This sequence joins TRBV21-1 and TRBJ2-7; TRBD1 is the table's D call and was not checked against the DNA. TRBV21-1 is recorded as a pseudogene. The CDR3 contains 14 residues. CDR3 sequence reads: CASGQPPQPYEQYF. CDR3 nucleotide sequence: TGTGCCAGCGGACAACCCCCACAACCCTACGAGCAGTACTTC.

The chain uses TRBV5-6 and TRBJ2-3, with D tentatively TRBD1 (5 bases). This CDR3 comprises 17 residues. The ends were cut back, 2 bases at V and 0 bases at J, with 16 bases in the middle. Germline CDR1 and CDR2: SGHDT and YYEEEE. CDR3 region: CASSFLFLGASTDTQYF. The CDR3 DNA follows: TGTGCCAGCAGCTTCTTATTCTTAGGGGCGAGCACAGATACGCAGTATTTT. The full variable domain, its missing parts supplied by reference TRBV5-6 and TRBJ2-3, is DAGVTQSPTHLIKTRGQQVTLRCSPKSGHDTVSWYQQALGQGPQFIFQYYEEEERQRGNFPDRFSGHQFPNYSSELNVNALLLGDSALYLCASSFLFLGASTDTQYFGPGTRLTVL.

About this clone: This same CDR3 is encoded by further DNA sequences in the sample. The rearrangement uses TRBV6-5 and TRBJ2-3; D uncertain. The CDR3 has 13 residues. Trimming pared 2 bases from V and 3 bases from J, leaving 6 bases between. Germline V gives CDR1 MNHEY, CDR2 SVGAGI. CDR3 amino acids: CASSYPGTDTQYF. CDR3 nucleotides: TGTGCCAGCAGTTACCCCGGGACAGATACGCAGTATTTT.

V is TRBV15 and J is TRBJ1-1; D unclear. V was shortened by 5 bases and J by 2 bases, with 9 bases between the two germline ends. There are 13 residues in the CDR3. Germline V gives CDR1 LNHNV, CDR2 YYDKDF (reference sequence). The CDR3 nucleotides are TGTGCCACCAGCTCTCAGATAAACACTGAAGCTTTCTTT. It encodes CATSSQINTEAFF. The full variable domain, completed using reference TRBV15 and TRBJ1-1, is DAMVIQNPRYQVTQFGKPVTLSCSQTLNHNVMYWYQQKSSQAPKLLFHYYDKDFNNEADTPDNFQSRRPNTSFCFLDIRSPGLGDTAMYLCATSSQINTEAFFGQGTRLTVV.

The chain couples TRBV15 to TRBJ1-2; TRBD1 aligns across 10 bases. The length of the CDR3 is 14 residues. Germline-derived CDR1 and CDR2 are LNHNV and YYDKDF (reference sequence). The V gene end was trimmed by 5 bases and the J gene end by 2 bases; junction bases not matched to a gene: 2. The CDR3 DNA reads TGTGCCACCAGCCCGGGACAGGGGAACTATGGCTACACCTTC. It specifies CATSPGQGNYGYTF.

The chain carries TRBV7-8 and TRBJ2-1, with 12 bases lining up with TRBD1. V dropped 6 bases and J dropped 6; count of bases not matched to a gene: 6. The CDR3 totals 15 residues. The germline gives CDR1 SGHVS, CDR2 FQNEAQ. The CDR3 coding sequence is TGTGCCAGCAGGCAACCGGGACAGGGGGCCAATGAGCAGTTCTTC. Translated: CASRQPGQGANEQFF. Together with reference TRBV7-8 and TRBJ2-1, the CDR3 gives the full variable domain: GAGVSQSPRYKVAKRGQDVALRCDPISGHVSLFWYQQALGQGPEFLTYFQNEAQLDKSGLPSDRFFAERPEGSVSTLKIQRTQQEDSAVYLCASRQPGQGANEQFFGPGTRLTVL.

This clone was recorded only once. The chain couples TRBV11-3 to TRBJ2-3; no reliable D call. The ends were cut back, 5 bases at V and 6 bases at J, with 6 bases in the middle. Germline CDR1 and CDR2: SGHNT and YENEEA. The CDR3 spans 11 residues. For the CDR3, the DNA is TGTGCCAGCAGCAACGAGGATACGCAGTATTTT. Residues: CASSNEDTQYF.

J is TRBJ2-4 and V is TRBV15, with TRBD1 matching 8 bases. Per the germline V gene, CDR1 is LNHNV and CDR2 is YYDKDF (reference sequence). Trimming took 0 bases from V and 9 from J; bases not matched to a gene: 7. The CDR3 length is 15 residues. The CDR3 reads CATSRDLVTGGIQYF. For the CDR3, the DNA is TGTGCCACCAGCAGAGATTTAGTTACAGGGGGCATTCAGTACTTC. Together with reference TRBV15 and TRBJ2-4, the CDR3 gives the full variable domain: DAMVIQNPRYQVTQFGKPVTLSCSQTLNHNVMYWYQQKSSQAPKLLFHYYDKDFNNEADTPDNFQSRRPNTSFCFLDIRSPGLGDTAMYLCATSRDLVTGGIQYFGAGTRLSVL.

The chain combines TRBV4-3 with TRBJ2-3; 13 positions agree with TRBD2. Germline loops: CDR1 LGHNA, CDR2 YSLEER. CDR3 size: 16 residues. The junction had 4 bases not matched to a gene; V was cut back by 2 bases and J by 5 bases. As DNA, the CDR3 is TGCGCCAGCAGCCAATTACTAGCGGGAGGGTTAGATACGCAGTATTTT. This codes for CASSQLLAGGLDTQYF.

The chain links TRBV4-1 to TRBJ2-1; D may be TRBD1 (5 bases). CDR1 and CDR2 from the germline V gene are MGHRA and YSYEKL. Trimming shortened V by 0 bases and J by 4 bases, and 7 bases separated the two germline ends. The CDR3 sequence is 14 residues long. CDR3 region: CASSQEGAYNEQFF. The CDR3 DNA is TGCGCCAGCAGCCAAGAAGGGGCATACAATGAGCAGTTCTTC.

The rearrangement uses TRBV5-6 and TRBJ2-1; maybe TRBD1 (5 bases). CDR1 is SGHDT, CDR2 YYEEEE, per germline. V dropped 0 bases and J dropped 12 bases, with 10 bases sitting between them. The CDR3 is 12 residues long. CDR3 nucleotides: TGTGCCAGCAGCTTGGCTCGTAGGGGGCAGTTCTTC. The encoded protein is CASSLARRGQFF.